The clone carrying this TCR beta chain was counted ten times or more. Researchers took RNA transcripts and amplified the TCR beta CDR3 regions from them. Carried out on the TCR CDR3, a first-round RT-PCR used the HTBI primer set. TCRdb reprocessed the multiplex PCR reads via MiXCR and lists one record per CDR3 protein. The sample yields fewer than 250,000 distinct CDR3 sequences, roughly 22% seen once. The data were obtained in a study of T cells in Graves' hyperthyroidism and ophthalmopathy. CDR3 length: 14 amino acids. Germline V gene sequence: CDR1 LNHDA, CDR2 SQIVND (reference sequence). Trimming removed 5 bases from V and 6 bases from J; junction bases left unmatched: 6.

The chain employs TRBV19 and TRBJ1-5, with 8 positions matching TRBD1. The clonotype originates from a woman in her thirties or forties with Graves' ophthalmopathy. The sample was blood. DNA for the CDR3: TGTGCCAGTAGTTCGGACAGGGTTATTCAGCCCCAGCATTTT. Amino acid sequence: CASSSDRVIQPQHF.